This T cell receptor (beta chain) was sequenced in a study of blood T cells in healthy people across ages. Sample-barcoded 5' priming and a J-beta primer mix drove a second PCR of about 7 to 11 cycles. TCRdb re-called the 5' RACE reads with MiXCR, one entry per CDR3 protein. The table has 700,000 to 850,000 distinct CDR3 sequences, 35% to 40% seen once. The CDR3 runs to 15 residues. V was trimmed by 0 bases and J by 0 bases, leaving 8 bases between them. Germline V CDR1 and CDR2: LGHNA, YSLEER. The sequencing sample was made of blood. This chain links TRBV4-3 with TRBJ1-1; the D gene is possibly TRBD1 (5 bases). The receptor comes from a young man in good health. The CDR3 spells CASSQDSQVNTEAFF. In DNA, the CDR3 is TGCGCCAGCAGCCAAGATTCACAGGTGAACACTGAAGCTTTCTTT.